This is a list of T cell receptor beta chains from one sample in a study of OX40 agonist ivuxolimab in advanced cancers. The method was immunoSEQ multiplex PCR; TCRdb's version includes in-frame clones alone and lacks a portion of them. The table lists 45,000 to 50,000 clones, 92% of them singletons. The input for sequencing was CD4+ or CD8+ T cells sorted from blood, taken in a trial of the OX40 agonist ivuxolimab. These TCRs come from an adult with an advanced solid tumor such as melanoma, head and neck, liver or kidney cancer. The conserved cysteine and the conserved F or W are not part of the CDR3 here. Fields, in order: CDR3 length, V gene, CDR3 protein.

>14|TRBV6-5
ASSLLTGYSGNTIY
>12|TRBV7-7
ASSQKGRIETQY
>13|TRBV25-1
ASPQSGGLNYGYT
>13|TRBV4-2
ASSQEEGWRTEAF
>13|TRBV27
ASSNGRWSNQPQH
>12|TRBV10-1
ASSETGLGSPLH
>13|TRBV27
ASRRAGNSYNEQF
>10|TRBV6-5
ASSRDSTEAF
>15|TRBV11-2
ASSLAPGEGSPYEQY
>13|TRBV11-2
ASSLIEGGNTEAF
>14|TRBV27
ASSFTGGSGFYEQY
>13|TRBV6-1
ASSDEPQGQREQY
>13|TRBV6-1
ASSGDRESTDTQY
>12|TRBV5-6
ASSWGTGGYEQY
>10|TRBV11-3
ASSLAGEKLF
>12|TRBV19
ASSIGGIGTEAF
>12|TRBV9
ASSPLQRRNEQF
>12|TRBV6-5
ASSPGLAADTQY
>17|TRBV5-8
ASSLVASGGGSSYNEQF
>10|TRBV5-6
ASSFQSSPLH
>12|TRBV5-1
ASSLGASQETQY
>13|TRBV27
ASREGLVLADTQY
>15|TRBV7-6
ASSLVFFGRRGTEAF
>15|TRBV11-2
ASSSYLAGQYTGELF
>15|TRBV9
ASSPWAGTGVPYEQY
>11|TRBV19
ASRTGGNTEAF
>11|TRBV28
ASSLDGGNGYT
>14|TRBV6-6
AGSRGGDNSNQPQH
>12|TRBV10-3
AISEPWTGTGYT
>14|TRBV6-5
ASSYSAGLMNTEAF
>14|TRBV28
ASSLGSAPARQPQH